This T cell receptor beta chain originates from a study of T-cell reconstitution after alpha-beta-depleted transplantation in children. CDR3 length equals 16 residues. The germline V gene has CDR1 SGDLS and CDR2 YYNGEE. With 3 bases removed from V and 4 bases from J, the gap between germline ends came to 17 bases. Unique molecular identifiers were used to barcode this TCRbeta library. TCRdb analysed the PCR reads with MiXCR anew, one entry per CDR3 protein. The data show roughly 500,000 distinct CDR3 sequences, with 15% to 20% seen just once and more than 2.5% held by the top ten. The input for sequencing was PBMCs from the stem cell graft donor, taken from the stem cell graft. The chain uses TRBV9 and TRBJ1-3, with D perhaps matching TRBD1 (6 bases). This clonotype was sampled from a human donor who donated a stem cell graft to a child with acute lymphoblastic leukemia. The CDR3 region has the DNA TGTGCCAGCAGCGACGAAGGGGGGGTTGGCGGAAACACCATATATTTT. It translates to CASSDEGGVGGNTIYF.